This T cell receptor (beta chain) came from a study of lymphopenia after photon versus proton radiotherapy. Comments on this clone: Its antigen is unidentified.

Study-level points and caveats: Survival link was tested only in deceased patients; proton benefit remains a possibility.

This CDR3 has 12 amino acids. V lost 6 bases to trimming and J lost 3 bases, with 8 bases between them. In germline, CDR1 is SGHKS, CDR2 YYEKEE (reference sequence). Here immunoSEQ multiplex PCR was the method, and the copy in TCRdb shows in-frame clones only, minus some. In the table there are under 20,000 clones, over 80% of which are singletons. The chain is built from TRBV5-5 and TRBJ2-3; perhaps TRBD1 as D (6 bases). This material consisted of peripheral blood, taken from a patient treated with photon-based radiotherapy. The sequence was obtained from a man in his 60s with pancreatic cancer. This CDR3 reads CASTGQTDTQYF. The CDR3 DNA reads as TGTGCCAGCACCGGACAGACAGATACGCAGTATTTT.